The source of this T cell receptor (beta chain) is a study of CD8 T cells in ankylosing spondylitis. General observations from the study: Both synovial fluid and blood in reactive arthritis had previously been reported to carry some motif variants. Disease-linked clones were reportedly significantly enriched in matched ankylosing spondylitis synovial fluid.

MiXCR, run by TCRdb on the 5' RACE reads, gives a single entry per CDR3 protein. The sample holds 200,000 or so distinct CDR3 sequences, 10% to 15% seen once. In the case of this clonotype: Its cognate antigen is unknown.

Germline V gives CDR1 LGHDT, CDR2 YNNKEL (reference sequence). V lost 11 bases and J lost 3; bases outside the gene matches: 16. The CDR3 totals 17 residues. The chain employs TRBV3-1 and TRBJ2-1, with 10 bases fitting TRBD1. Material: blood, either unsorted or a sorted T cell fraction (not recorded which). The receptor comes from a female donor with ankylosing spondylitis or in good health (not recorded which). The CDR3: CACSHPRQGAFYNEQFF. CDR3 bases: TGTGCCTGCTCCCATCCCAGACAGGGGGCGTTCTACAATGAGCAGTTCTTC.